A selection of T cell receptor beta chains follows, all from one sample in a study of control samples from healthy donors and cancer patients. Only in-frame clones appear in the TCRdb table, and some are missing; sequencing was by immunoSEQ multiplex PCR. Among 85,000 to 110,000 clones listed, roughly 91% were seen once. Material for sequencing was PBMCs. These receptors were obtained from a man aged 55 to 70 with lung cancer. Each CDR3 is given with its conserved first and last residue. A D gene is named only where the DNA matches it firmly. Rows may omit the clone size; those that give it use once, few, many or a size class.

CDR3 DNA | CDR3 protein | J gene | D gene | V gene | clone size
TGCGCCAGCAGCCCGGGGAGGACAGGGTGGAATGAAAAACTGTTTTTT | CASSPGRTGWNEKLFF | TRBJ1-4 | TRBD1 | TRBV5-1 | .
TGCAGCGTAATAGACAGCTCTGGGGCCAACGTCCTGACTTTC | CSVIDSSGANVLTF | TRBJ2-6 | . | TRBV29-1 | .
TGTGCCTGGAGTAGACACCTCGACACTGAAGCTTTCTTT | CAWSRHLDTEAFF | TRBJ1-1 | . | TRBV30 | .
TGTGCCAGCAGGGGGACAGGGGCATTGAACACTGAAGCTTTCTTT | CASRGTGALNTEAFF | TRBJ1-1 | TRBD1 | TRBV27 | once
TGTGCCAGCAGGTCCCGTTCATCAGGGCTGGCTGAAGCTTTCTTT | CASRSRSSGLAEAFF | TRBJ1-1 | . | TRBV6-5 | .
TGCAGCGTTGAAAAGGTCCTTCAGGGCACTGAAGCTTTCTTT | CSVEKVLQGTEAFF | TRBJ1-1 | . | TRBV29-1 | .
TGCGCCAGCAGCCGAACCGCGGACAGGGGGTTAACTGAAGCTTTCTTT | CASSRTADRGLTEAFF | TRBJ1-1 | TRBD1 | TRBV4-1 | .
TGTGCCAGCAGCGATGGGGGACATGCAAAATATCAGCCCCAGCATTTT | CASSDGGHAKYQPQHF | TRBJ1-5 | . | TRBV21-1 | .
TGTGCCACCCAACTTAGCGGTCTGAATGAGCAGTTCTTC | CATQLSGLNEQFF | TRBJ2-1 | . | TRBV6-5 | .
TGTGCCAGCAGCCAAGACGACAGGGGGCTGGTTGATGGCTACACCTTC | CASSQDDRGLVDGYTF | TRBJ1-2 | TRBD1 | TRBV3-1/TRBV3-2 | .
TGTGCCAGCAGCTTAGGAGTCGGTGGGCAGGGGGGGATTAGTGAAGCTTTCTTT | CASSLGVGGQGGISEAFF | TRBJ1-1 | TRBD1 | TRBV7-6 | once
TGTGCCAGCAGCTTAACAGGGTATTCTCCCGGGGAGCTGTTTTTT | CASSLTGYSPGELFF | TRBJ2-2 | . | TRBV7-9 | .
TGTGCCAGCAGCTTCAGGGGGTTACCCACAGATACGCAGTATTTT | CASSFRGLPTDTQYF | TRBJ2-3 | TRBD1 | TRBV7-3 | .
TGTGCCAGCAGGAGATTCTTACCCCCTTCCGGGGAGCTGTTTTTT | CASRRFLPPSGELFF | TRBJ2-2 | . | TRBV2 | .
TGTGCCAGCAGCTTAGTGGCCTCCCGGACAGGTTCTAACTATGGCTACACCTTC | CASSLVASRTGSNYGYTF | TRBJ1-2 | TRBD1 | TRBV7-2 | .
TGCGCCAGTCAAGGGACGAACACCGGGGAGCTGTTTTTT | CASQGTNTGELFF | TRBJ2-2 | . | TRBV5-1 | .
TGCGCCAGCAGCCAGCCCGGGACAGGCTACGAGCAGTACTTC | CASSQPGTGYEQYF | TRBJ2-7 | TRBD1 | TRBV4-1 | .
TGTGCCAGCAGCCAGACAGGAGATCGGACCAATGAGCAGTTCTTC | CASSQTGDRTNEQFF | TRBJ2-1 | . | TRBV7-3 | .
TGTGCTAGTGGTTTGGTAGAAACCTGGACCCACAGGGAGAACACTGAAGCTTTCTTT | CASGLVETWTHRENTEAFF | TRBJ1-1 | . | TRBV12-5 | few
TGTGCCAGCAGCTTTGAGGGGGCTGGGTCACCCCTCCACTTT | CASSFEGAGSPLHF | TRBJ1-6 | TRBD1 | TRBV7-8 | .
TGTGCCAGCAGCTTAGCGAGGGGCACTGAAGCTTTCTTT | CASSLARGTEAFF | TRBJ1-1 | . | TRBV11-3 | .
TGCGCCAGCAGCCAAGATCCAAGCGGGGGGGCGCTCTCCTACAATGAGCAGTTCTTC | CASSQDPSGGALSYNEQFF | TRBJ2-1 | TRBD2 | TRBV4-1 | few
TGTGCCAGCAGTGAACAGGGGGCGGCCGGGGAGCTGTTTTTT | CASSEQGAAGELFF | TRBJ2-2 | TRBD1 | TRBV6-1 | .
TGTGCCAGCAGGGTAATGACAGGGGGCGCAGATTCTGAGCAGTTCTTC | CASRVMTGGADSEQFF | TRBJ2-1 | TRBD1 | TRBV2 | once
TGTGCCAGCAGCCAGGGGACCGGGGGGGCAGATACGCAGTATTTT | CASSQGTGGADTQYF | TRBJ2-3 | TRBD2 | TRBV4-2 | .
TGTGCCAGCAGCTTAAGTGGCAATCAGCCCCAGCATTTT | CASSLSGNQPQHF | TRBJ1-5 | . | TRBV7-3 | .
TGTGCCAGCAGCATAGGACTAGCGGGGGAATCCGGGGAGCTGTTTTTT | CASSIGLAGESGELFF | TRBJ2-2 | TRBD2 | TRBV11-3 | .
TGTGCCAGCAGTTTATCGGGCCCATCCCGGGGGTATAGCAATCAGCCCCAGCATTTT | CASSLSGPSRGYSNQPQHF | TRBJ1-5 | . | TRBV27 | .
TGTGCCAGCAGGGTAGGGGGGGCCGGAACAGATACGCAGTATTTT | CASRVGGAGTDTQYF | TRBJ2-3 | . | TRBV6-5 | .
TGCGCCAGCAGCTTAGATCCCGCCTCGGATTCACCCCTCCACTTT | CASSLDPASDSPLHF | TRBJ1-6 | . | TRBV5-1 | once
TGCGCCAGCAGCCAAGTTGAAGCCCCGGGCCAGCCCCAGCATTTT | CASSQVEAPGQPQHF | TRBJ1-5 | . | TRBV4-1 | once
TGTGCCAGCAGCTCTTTACCAGGGAGTATCACTGAAGCTTTCTTT | CASSSLPGSITEAFF | TRBJ1-1 | . | TRBV7-3 | .
TGTGCCAGCAGTTACTCCGCGAGGGGGCGAGGGAACACTGAAGCTTTCTTT | CASSYSARGRGNTEAFF | TRBJ1-1 | TRBD1 | TRBV6-2/TRBV6-3 | .
TGTGCCAGCAGTCCGACGGCAAACCTTAATTCACCCCTCCACTTT | CASSPTANLNSPLHF | TRBJ1-6 | . | TRBV27 | .
TGTGCCAGCAGTGAATTAGGTGGCCAGCCGAATCAGCCCCAGCATTTT | CASSELGGQPNQPQHF | TRBJ1-5 | . | TRBV6-1 | once
TGTGCCTGGGCCGGAGCAGGCACTGAAGCTTTCTTT | CAWAGAGTEAFF | TRBJ1-1 | . | TRBV30 | once
TGCGCCAGCAGCCATCCGGACAGGGGGCACTACAATGAGCAGTTCTTC | CASSHPDRGHYNEQFF | TRBJ2-1 | TRBD1 | TRBV4-1 | .
TGTGCCAGCAGCGTAGGTCTATCTGGAAACACCATATATTTT | CASSVGLSGNTIYF | TRBJ1-3 | . | TRBV9 | .
TGTGCCAGCAGCTGGCCGGGGACAGGGATTGATGAGCAGTTCTTC | CASSWPGTGIDEQFF | TRBJ2-1 | TRBD1 | TRBV5-4 | .
TGTGCCTGGAGCGTTACTAGCTACACCGGGGAGCTGTTTTTT | CAWSVTSYTGELFF | TRBJ2-2 | . | TRBV30 | .
TGTGCCAGCAGTAAGGGGGGGGCTAGCAATCAGCCCCAGCATTTT | CASSKGGASNQPQHF | TRBJ1-5 | . | TRBV2 | few
TGTGCCAGCAGTCTGGGGGGGTTCGGCTCCTACGAGCAGTACTTC | CASSLGGFGSYEQYF | TRBJ2-7 | TRBD2 | TRBV25-1 | .
TGTGCCATCAGTTGGGCATTAACCTCTGGAAACACCATATATTTT | CAISWALTSGNTIYF | TRBJ1-3 | . | TRBV10-3 | .
TGTGCCAGCAGCCCCCCGGGACAGGGGATTCCCGTCTATGGCTACACCTTC | CASSPPGQGIPVYGYTF | TRBJ1-2 | TRBD1 | TRBV7-2 | .
TGTGCCAGCTCACCACGGTCTGCCTACGGGGGCCAAGAGACCCAGTACTTC | CASSPRSAYGGQETQYF | TRBJ2-5 | . | TRBV18 | .
TGTGCCAGTAGTCCATTACAGGGATCCTCTGGAAACACCATATATTTT | CASSPLQGSSGNTIYF | TRBJ1-3 | . | TRBV19 | .
TGTGCCTGGTCGGACAGTCAAGGTCAGCCCCAGCATTTT | CAWSDSQGQPQHF | TRBJ1-5 | . | TRBV30 | .
TGCGCCAGCAGGGGGACAGCAACTAATGAAAAACTGTTTTTT | CASRGTATNEKLFF | TRBJ1-4 | TRBD1 | TRBV5-1 | .
TGTGCCAGCAGCTTATCTCGGGGGGGAAAGGAGACCCAGTACTTC | CASSLSRGGKETQYF | TRBJ2-5 | TRBD2 | TRBV13 | once
TGTGCCAGCTCAGACATGACAGCGCTCTACTACAATGAGCAGTTCTTC | CASSDMTALYYNEQFF | TRBJ2-1 | . | TRBV5-8 | .
TGTGCCAGCAGCTTAGGGGGGGGCAGAAAAAACATTCAGTACTTC | CASSLGGGRKNIQYF | TRBJ2-4 | . | TRBV7-2 | .
TGTGCCAGCAGCCTACAGGGCTTTACCTCTGAAGCTTTCTTT | CASSLQGFTSEAFF | TRBJ1-1 | . | TRBV6-5 | .
TGTGCCTGGAGTGCAGGGGGACAGGGGGAAAGGGAGACCCAGTACTTC | CAWSAGGQGERETQYF | TRBJ2-5 | TRBD1 | TRBV30 | .
TGTGCCAGCAGCTTATGGACAGAGCAGTTCTTC | CASSLWTEQFF | TRBJ2-1 | . | TRBV5-6 | .
TGTGCCAGTAGTATAGTAGGGGCAGGTTCGAACACTGAAGCTTTCTTT | CASSIVGAGSNTEAFF | TRBJ1-1 | . | TRBV19 | .
TGTGCCAGCAGCTTGGGACAGTTAGAGACCCAGTACTTC | CASSLGQLETQYF | TRBJ2-5 | TRBD1 | TRBV7-2 | once
TGTGCCAGCAGCTTAATCGGGCAGGCCACAGATACGCAGTATTTT | CASSLIGQATDTQYF | TRBJ2-3 | . | TRBV7-3 | .
TGTGCCAGCAGCGGGGGGGCGCATGGCTACACCTTC | CASSGGAHGYTF | TRBJ1-2 | . | TRBV5-4 | .
TGTGCCAGCAGTGAACACGACCTAAGCACAGATACGCAGTATTTT | CASSEHDLSTDTQYF | TRBJ2-3 | . | TRBV2 | .
TGTGCCAGCAGTGAAGAGACGCATGAGCAGTTCTTC | CASSEETHEQFF | TRBJ2-1 | . | TRBV6-1 | .